The 20 T cell receptor beta chains in this list originate from one sample, sequenced in a study of blood T cell repertoires in COVID-19. Profiling relied on immunoSEQ multiplex PCR, and the TCRdb table lists in-frame clones only, not all of them. The sample lists fewer than 120,000 clones, just over 75% occurring once. Sequencing used peripheral blood. These receptors were obtained from a woman of 80 years or more with acute or convalescent COVID-19.

With regard to this clone: One junction end does not reproduce the germline sequence, and a read error may be involved. This specimen includes other DNA sequences encoding the same CDR3. The chain combines TRBV4-3 with TRBJ2-6; tentatively, D is TRBD1 (6 bases). Germline CDR1 reads LGHNA; CDR2 reads YSLEER. The CDR3 contains 18 residues. The CDR3 DNA is TGCGCCAGCAGCCAAGATTGGGCTAACCCCGTGGGGGCCAATGTCCTGACTTTC. It yields the protein CASSQDWANPVGANVLTF.

CDR3 in DNA: TGTGCCATAAGAGCGGGGGTACTCTCCTACGAGCAGTACTTC. It translates to CAIRAGVLSYEQYF. This chain links TRBV19 with TRBJ2-7; 8 bases agree with TRBD2. The V gene end was trimmed by 10 bases and the J gene end by 0 bases; junction bases not matched to a gene: 8. CDR1 is LNHDA, CDR2 SQIVND, per germline (reference sequence). This CDR3 region has 14 residues.

This clone was detected only once. The chain links TRBV19 to TRBJ1-1, with 7 bases that match TRBD1. Germline V gives CDR1 LNHDA, CDR2 SQIVND (reference sequence). Trimming cost V 9 bases and J 2 bases; bases outside gene matches: 6. CDR3 size: 13 residues. The CDR3 spells CASFGQVNTEAFF. The CDR3 DNA sequence: TGTGCCAGCTTTGGACAGGTAAACACTGAAGCTTTCTTT.

The chain combines TRBV2 with TRBJ2-7; D gene ambiguous. Germline values: CDR1 SNHLY, CDR2 FYNNEI. The CDR3 totals 12 residues. V was shortened by 3 bases and J by 4 bases, with 7 bases between the two germline ends. CDR3 in amino acids: CASSDARYEQYF. CDR3 in DNA: TGTGCCAGCAGTGACGCCAGATACGAGCAGTACTTC.

This chain joins TRBV3-1 (or the pseudogene TRBV3-2) and TRBJ1-2, with 7 bases that match TRBD1. The CDR3 spans 15 residues. The trim removed 4 bases at V and 2 bases at J, leaving 7 bases unmatched. CDR1 LGHDT and CDR2 YNNKEL come from the germline V gene (reference sequence). CDR3 nucleotide sequence: TGTGCCAGCAGCCTCCGGGACAGCGGAAACTATGGCTACACCTTC. It encodes CASSLRDSGNYGYTF.

The rearrangement joins TRBV4-1 to TRBJ1-4, with 7 nucleotides matching TRBD1. CDR3 length equals 16 residues. Trimming removed 0 bases from V and 8 bases from J; junction bases left unmatched: 9. The germline V gene has CDR1 MGHRA and CDR2 YSYEKL. CDR3 nucleotide sequence: TGCGCCAGCAGCCAAGATCAGGGGGGCGCGGGGGAAAAACTGTTTTTT. As protein: CASSQDQGGAGEKLFF.

The chain is built from TRBV4-1 and TRBJ1-1; D not resolved. The germline V gene has CDR1 MGHRA and CDR2 YSYEKL. The CDR3 spans 15 residues. The V and J ends lost 0 bases and 4 bases respectively, with 12 bases between them. As DNA, the CDR3 is TGCGCCAGCAGCCAAGATGAAACGGAGCTCACTGAAGCTTTCTTT. It encodes CASSQDETELTEAFF.

This clone occurred many times. The sample carries other DNA sequences with the same CDR3. The J gene is TRBJ2-7, the V gene TRBV10-3; D remains ambiguous. Germline assignment: CDR1 ENHRY and CDR2 SYGVKD. The CDR3 contains 11 residues. V was cut by 6 bases and J by 4 bases, with 7 bases left in between. CDR3 residues: CAIRGGYEQYF. CDR3 nucleotides: TGTGCCATCAGAGGCGGATACGAGCAGTACTTC.

This clone was observed a handful of times. J is TRBJ2-6 and V is TRBV27; 7 bases match TRBD1. V trimming: 4 bases; J trimming: 0 bases; junction bases outside the gene matches: 12. The CDR3 has 19 amino acids. CDR1 is MNHEY, CDR2 SMNVEV, per germline (reference sequence). The CDR3 DNA reads TGTGCCAGCAGTTCCACCGAACAGGGGCAAAGCTCTGGGGCCAACGTCCTGACTTTC. The encoded protein is CASSSTEQGQSSGANVLTF.

This chain uses TRBV10-3 with TRBJ2-1; 12 bases are shared with TRBD1. The CDR3 extends over 14 amino acids. Trimming cost V 11 bases and J 4 bases; bases outside gene matches: 6. Per germline, CDR1 ENHRY and CDR2 SYGVKD. CDR3 in DNA: TGTGCCGCCGGGACAGGGGGCGATTACAATGAGCAGTTCTTC. Its translation is CAAGTGGDYNEQFF.

The V call is TRBV6-5, the J call TRBJ1-2, with no clear D. V was cut by 0 bases and J by 4 bases, with 12 bases left in between. The germline V gene has CDR1 MNHEY and CDR2 SVGAGI. This CDR3 comprises 15 residues. The CDR3 DNA reads as TGTGCCAGCAGTTACTCCAAGAGGGTAACCTATGGCTACACCTTC. Amino acid sequence: CASSYSKRVTYGYTF.

This chain uses TRBV6-2 or TRBV6-3 with TRBJ1-5; possibly TRBD1 for D (6 bases). Trimming pared 0 bases from V and 9 bases from J, leaving 18 bases between. Germline assignment: CDR1 MNHEY and CDR2 SVGEGT. The CDR3 runs to 16 residues. In DNA form, the CDR3 reads TGTGCCAGCAGTTACTCTCGGGGAGTTGAGGGGGTGCCCCAGCATTTT. Amino acid sequence: CASSYSRGVEGVPQHF.

The J gene is TRBJ1-1, the V gene TRBV12-1; the table calls TRBD1, which could not be checked here. TRBV12-1 is classified as a pseudogene. The CDR3 totals 15 residues. The CDR3 protein is CASSLETGWFKRTFF. As DNA, the CDR3 is TGTGCCAGCAGCTTGGAGACAGGGTGGTTTAAGAGGACTTTCTTT.

The chain employs TRBV9 and TRBJ1-1, with 7 bases lining up with TRBD1. V gave up 0 bases and J gave up 5 bases; unmatched junction bases: 4. The CDR3 loop spans 14 amino acids. Germline CDR1 and CDR2: SGDLS and YYNGEE. CDR3 protein: CASSVALGQTEAFF. CDR3 DNA: TGTGCCAGCAGCGTAGCCCTGGGACAGACTGAAGCTTTCTTT.

This chain links TRBV29-1 with TRBJ2-7; TRBD2 is a possible D gene (6 bases). This CDR3 is built from 15 residues. The germline V gene has CDR1 SQVTM and CDR2 ANQGSEA. V was clipped by 6 bases and J by 0 bases, with 18 bases between them. The CDR3 DNA is TGCAGCGTGACGTCGGGACTGACAAACTCCTACGAGCAGTACTTC. Amino acids: CSVTSGLTNSYEQYF.

V is TRBV21-1 and J is TRBJ1-5; TRBD1 is the table's D call and was not checked against the DNA. TRBV21-1 is noted as a pseudogene. CDR3 size: 12 residues. Here the CDR3 DNA reads TGTGCCGCAGGGCATCACAATCAGCCCCAGCATTTT. Translating it yields CAAGHHNQPQHF.

J is TRBJ2-7 and V is TRBV2; 8 nucleotides align to TRBD1. This CDR3 region has 14 residues. The germline V gene encodes CDR1 SNHLY and CDR2 FYNNEI. The trim removed 4 bases at V and 5 bases at J, leaving 7 bases unmatched. CDR3 loop: CASSGDRYGDEQYF. Written as DNA, the CDR3 is TGTGCCAGCAGTGGGGACAGGTACGGCGACGAGCAGTACTTC.

The chain employs TRBV2 and TRBJ2-1; 8 bases fit TRBD2. Germline assignment: CDR1 SNHLY and CDR2 FYNNEI. This CDR3 comprises 15 residues. V was pared by 3 bases and J by 6 bases, with 7 bases of the junction left unmatched. The CDR3 nucleotides are TGTGCCAGCAGTGAGGGGACTAGTGTCGGCAATGAGCAGTTCTTC. The encoded protein is CASSEGTSVGNEQFF.

The V gene is TRBV7-9, the J gene TRBJ1-5; possibly TRBD1 for D (5 bases). Deletions cut 5 bases from V and 3 bases from J, with 17 bases between. This CDR3 comprises 16 residues. From germline, CDR1 is SEHNR and CDR2 FQNEAQ (reference sequence). The CDR3 loop reads CASSDEQAPHNQPQHF. The CDR3 region has the DNA TGTGCCAGCAGCGATGAACAGGCGCCACACAATCAGCCCCAGCATTTT.

The chain has TRBV19 and TRBJ2-7; D is possibly TRBD2 (6 bases). The germline V and J ends were trimmed by 7 bases and 2 bases, with 15 bases remaining between them. The CDR3 length is 14 residues. Germline lookup yields CDR1 LNHDA and CDR2 SQIVND (reference sequence). CDR3 sequence reads: CASTQEGPPYEQYF. For the CDR3, the DNA is TGTGCCAGTACCCAGGAGGGGCCCCCCTACGAGCAGTACTTC.